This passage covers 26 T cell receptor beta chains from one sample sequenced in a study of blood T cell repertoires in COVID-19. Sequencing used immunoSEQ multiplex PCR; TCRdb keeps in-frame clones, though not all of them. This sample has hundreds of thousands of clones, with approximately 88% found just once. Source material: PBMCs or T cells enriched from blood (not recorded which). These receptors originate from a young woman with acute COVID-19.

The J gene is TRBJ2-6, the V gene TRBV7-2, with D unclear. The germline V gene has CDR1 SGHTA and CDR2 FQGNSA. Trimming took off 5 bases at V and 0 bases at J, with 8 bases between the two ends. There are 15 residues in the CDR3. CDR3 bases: TGTGCCAGCAGCCTACAGAGCTCTGGGGCCAACGTCCTGACTTTC. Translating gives CASSLQSSGANVLTF. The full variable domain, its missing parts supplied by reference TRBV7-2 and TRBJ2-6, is GAGVSQSPSNKVTEKGKDVELRCDPISGHTALYWYRQSLGQGLEFLIYFQGNSAPDKSGLPSDRFSAERTGGSVSTLTIQRTQQEDSAVYLCASSLQSSGANVLTFGAGSRLTVL.

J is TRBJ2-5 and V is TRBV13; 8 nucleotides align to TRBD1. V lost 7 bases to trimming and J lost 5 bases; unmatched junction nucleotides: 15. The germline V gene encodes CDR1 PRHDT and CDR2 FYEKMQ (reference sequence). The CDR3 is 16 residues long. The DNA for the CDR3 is TGTGCCAGCACGCTGCGAGCTGACAGGGGCGTGGAGACCCAGTACTTC. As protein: CASTLRADRGVETQYF.

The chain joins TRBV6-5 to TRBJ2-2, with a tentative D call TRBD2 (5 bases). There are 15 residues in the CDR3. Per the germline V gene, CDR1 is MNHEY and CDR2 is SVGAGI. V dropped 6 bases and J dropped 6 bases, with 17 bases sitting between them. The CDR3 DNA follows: TGTGCCAGCAGCCCGGCTGCGGGTGGGGCCGGGGAGCTGTTTTTT. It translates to CASSPAAGGAGELFF.

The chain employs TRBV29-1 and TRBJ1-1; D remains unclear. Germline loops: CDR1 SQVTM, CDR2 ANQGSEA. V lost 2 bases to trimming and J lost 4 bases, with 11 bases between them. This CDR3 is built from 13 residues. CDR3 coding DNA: TGCAGCGTTGAAAATACACAGTTCACTGAAGCTTTCTTT. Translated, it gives CSVENTQFTEAFF.

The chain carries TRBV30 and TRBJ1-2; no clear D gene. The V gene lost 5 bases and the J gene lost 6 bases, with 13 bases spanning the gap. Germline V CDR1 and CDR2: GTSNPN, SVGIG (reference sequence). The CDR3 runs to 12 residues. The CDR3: CAWGGQVDGYTF. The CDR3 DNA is TGTGCCTGGGGCGGCCAGGTGGATGGCTACACCTTC.

The CDR3 here is CASSLFQGGEQFF. The CDR3 nucleotides are TGTGCCAGCAGTTTATTCCAGGGCGGTGAGCAGTTCTTC. The V call is TRBV28, the J call TRBJ2-1; possibly TRBD1 for D (5 bases). Trimming stripped 1 base from V and 9 bases from J, with 10 bases between. The germline CDR1 and CDR2 sequences are MDHEN and SYDVKM. The length of the CDR3 is 13 residues.

CDR3 in amino acids: CASSLTGSGNTIYF. CDR3 nucleotide sequence: TGTGCCAGCAGTCTTACAGGGTCTGGAAACACCATATATTTT. V gene TRBV2 combines with J gene TRBJ1-3; tentatively, D is TRBD1 (6 bases). The V gene lost 5 bases and the J gene lost 1 base, with 9 bases spanning the gap. The V gene's germline CDR1 is SNHLY and CDR2 FYNNEI. This CDR3 has 14 amino acids. Full variable domain (remainder filled in from reference TRBV2 and TRBJ1-3): EPEVTQTPSHQVTQMGQEVILRCVPISNHLYFYWYRQILGQKVEFLVSFYNNEISEKSEIFDDQFSVERPDGSNFTLKIRSTKLEDSAMYFCASSLTGSGNTIYFGEGSWLTVV.

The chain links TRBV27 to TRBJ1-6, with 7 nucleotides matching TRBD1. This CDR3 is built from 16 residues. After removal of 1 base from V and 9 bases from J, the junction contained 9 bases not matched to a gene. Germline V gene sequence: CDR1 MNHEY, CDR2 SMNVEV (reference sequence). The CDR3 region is CASSLWEGGAGSPLHF. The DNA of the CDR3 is TGTGCCAGCAGTTTATGGGAAGGGGGCGCCGGTTCACCCCTCCACTTT.

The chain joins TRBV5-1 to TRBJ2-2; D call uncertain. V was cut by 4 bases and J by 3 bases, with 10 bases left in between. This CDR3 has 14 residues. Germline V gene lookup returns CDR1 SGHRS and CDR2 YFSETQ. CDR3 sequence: CASSRTMDTGELFF. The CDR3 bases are TGCGCCAGCAGCCGCACTATGGACACCGGGGAGCTGTTTTTT.

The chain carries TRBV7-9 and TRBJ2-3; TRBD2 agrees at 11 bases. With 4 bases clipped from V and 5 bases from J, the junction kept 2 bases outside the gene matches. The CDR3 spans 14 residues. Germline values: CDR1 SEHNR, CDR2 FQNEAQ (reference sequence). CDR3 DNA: TGTGCCAGCAGCTACGGGACTAGCGGAGATACGCAGTATTTT. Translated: CASSYGTSGDTQYF.

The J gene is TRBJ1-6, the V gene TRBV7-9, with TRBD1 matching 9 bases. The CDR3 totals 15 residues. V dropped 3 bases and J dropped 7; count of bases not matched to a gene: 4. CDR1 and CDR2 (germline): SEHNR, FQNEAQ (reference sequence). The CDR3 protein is CASSLDRGLNSPLHF. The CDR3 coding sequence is TGTGCCAGCAGCTTGGACAGGGGACTCAATTCACCCCTCCACTTT. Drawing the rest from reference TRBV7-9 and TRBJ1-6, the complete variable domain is DTGVSQNPRHKITKRGQNVTFRCDPISEHNRLYWYRQTLGQGPEFLTYFQNEAQLEKSRLLSDRFSAERPKGSFSTLEIQRTEQGDSAMYLCASSLDRGLNSPLHFGNGTRLTVT.

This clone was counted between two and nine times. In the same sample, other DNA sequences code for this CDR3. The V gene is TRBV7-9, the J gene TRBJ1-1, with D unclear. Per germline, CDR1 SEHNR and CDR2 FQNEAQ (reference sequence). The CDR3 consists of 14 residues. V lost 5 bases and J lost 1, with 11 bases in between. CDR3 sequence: CASSATVGNTEAFF. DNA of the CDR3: TGTGCCAGCAGCGCCACAGTGGGGAACACTGAAGCTTTCTTT.

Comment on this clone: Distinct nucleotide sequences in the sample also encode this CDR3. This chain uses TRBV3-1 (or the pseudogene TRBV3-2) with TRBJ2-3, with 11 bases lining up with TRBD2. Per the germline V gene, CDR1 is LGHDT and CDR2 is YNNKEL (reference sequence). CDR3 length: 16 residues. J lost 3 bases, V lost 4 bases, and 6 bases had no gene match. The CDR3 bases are TGTGCCAGCAGCCCCCCTTCTAGCGGGGGGACAGATACGCAGTATTTT. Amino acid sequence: CASSPPSSGGTDTQYF.

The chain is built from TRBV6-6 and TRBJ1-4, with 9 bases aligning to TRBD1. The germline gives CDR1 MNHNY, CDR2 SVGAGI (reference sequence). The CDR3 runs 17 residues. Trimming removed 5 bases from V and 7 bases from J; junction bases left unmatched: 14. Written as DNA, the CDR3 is TGTGCCAGCAGTCCCCCTTACTTCGGGACAGGGACTGAAAAACTGTTTTTT. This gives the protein CASSPPYFGTGTEKLFF.

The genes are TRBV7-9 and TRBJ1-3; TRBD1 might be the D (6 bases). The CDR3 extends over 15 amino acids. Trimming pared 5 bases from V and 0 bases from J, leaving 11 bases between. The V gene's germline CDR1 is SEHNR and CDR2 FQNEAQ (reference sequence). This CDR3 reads CASSAWTDSGNTIYF. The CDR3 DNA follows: TGTGCCAGCAGCGCGTGGACAGACTCTGGAAACACCATATATTTT.

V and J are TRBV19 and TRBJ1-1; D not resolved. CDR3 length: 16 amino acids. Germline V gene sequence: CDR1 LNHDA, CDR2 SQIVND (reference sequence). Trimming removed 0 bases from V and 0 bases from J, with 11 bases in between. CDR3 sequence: CASSIEGGSMNTEAFF. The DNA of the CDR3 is TGTGCCAGTAGTATAGAGGGAGGGTCTATGAACACTGAAGCTTTCTTT.

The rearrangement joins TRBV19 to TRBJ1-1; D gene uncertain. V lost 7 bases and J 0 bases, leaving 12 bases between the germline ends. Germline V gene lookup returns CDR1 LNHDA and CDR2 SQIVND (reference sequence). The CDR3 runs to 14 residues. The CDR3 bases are TGTGCCAGTAAAGAGATTCGCTTGAACACTGAAGCTTTCTTT. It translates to CASKEIRLNTEAFF.

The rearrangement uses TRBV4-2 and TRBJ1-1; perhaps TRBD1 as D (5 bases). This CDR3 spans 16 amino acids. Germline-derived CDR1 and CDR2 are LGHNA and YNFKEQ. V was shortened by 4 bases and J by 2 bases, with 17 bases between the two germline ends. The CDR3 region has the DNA TGTGCCAGCAGCCCCAGGATGGGGCAGCTTAACACTGAAGCTTTCTTT. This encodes CASSPRMGQLNTEAFF.

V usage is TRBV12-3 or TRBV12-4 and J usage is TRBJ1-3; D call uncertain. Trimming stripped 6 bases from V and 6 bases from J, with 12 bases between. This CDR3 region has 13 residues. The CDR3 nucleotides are TGTGCCAGCAGCTCTAGAGGCCTAAACACCATATATTTT. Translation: CASSSRGLNTIYF.

The CDR3 nucleotides read TGCGCCAGCAGCTTGTGGTCAGGGGTTGAAGCTTTCTTT. Its translation is CASSLWSGVEAFF. The chain has TRBV5-1 and TRBJ1-1, with D maybe TRBD1 (6 bases). V lost 1 base to trimming and J lost 7 bases, with 11 bases between them. The CDR3 is made up of 13 amino acids. Germline V gene data show CDR1 as SGHRS and CDR2 as YFSETQ.

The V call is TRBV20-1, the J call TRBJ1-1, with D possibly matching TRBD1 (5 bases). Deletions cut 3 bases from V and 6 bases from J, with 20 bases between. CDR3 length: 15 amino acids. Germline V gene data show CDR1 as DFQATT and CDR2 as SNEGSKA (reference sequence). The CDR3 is CSASRQEGPRAEAFF. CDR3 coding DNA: TGCAGTGCTAGTAGGCAGGAGGGCCCCAGGGCTGAAGCTTTCTTT.

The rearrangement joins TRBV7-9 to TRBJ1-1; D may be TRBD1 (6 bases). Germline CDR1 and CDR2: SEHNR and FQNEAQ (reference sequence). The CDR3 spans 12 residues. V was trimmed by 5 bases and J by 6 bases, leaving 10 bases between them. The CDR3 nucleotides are TGTGCCAGCAGCCCTGGACAGTCTGAAGCTTTCTTT. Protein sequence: CASSPGQSEAFF.

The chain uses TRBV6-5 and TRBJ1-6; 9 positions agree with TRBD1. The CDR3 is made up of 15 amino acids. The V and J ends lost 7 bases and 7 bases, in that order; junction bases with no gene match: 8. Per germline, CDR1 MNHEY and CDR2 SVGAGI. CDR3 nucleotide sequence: TGTGCCAGCACCACGGGCGGGACAGGGAATTCACCCCTCCACTTT. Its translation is CASTTGGTGNSPLHF.

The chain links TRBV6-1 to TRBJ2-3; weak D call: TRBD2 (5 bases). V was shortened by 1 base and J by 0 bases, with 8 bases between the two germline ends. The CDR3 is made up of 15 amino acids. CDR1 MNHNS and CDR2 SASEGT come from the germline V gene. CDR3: CASSEEAASTDTQYF. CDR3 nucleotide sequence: TGTGCCAGCAGTGAAGAAGCGGCTAGCACAGATACGCAGTATTTT.

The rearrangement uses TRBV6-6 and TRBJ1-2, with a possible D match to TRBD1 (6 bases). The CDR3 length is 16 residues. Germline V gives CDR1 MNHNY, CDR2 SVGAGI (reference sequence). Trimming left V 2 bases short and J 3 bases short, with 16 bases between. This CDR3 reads CASSYEQGKEDYGYTF. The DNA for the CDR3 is TGTGCCAGCAGTTACGAGCAGGGGAAAGAGGACTATGGCTACACCTTC.

The CDR3 loop is CASSLVGRDHTEAFF. CDR3 DNA sequence: TGTGCCAGCAGCTTGGTCGGCAGGGATCACACTGAAGCTTTCTTT. This rearrangement joins TRBV5-6 to TRBJ1-1; D is perhaps TRBD1 (5 bases). Germline CDR1 is SGHDT and CDR2 is YYEEEE. This CDR3 has 15 residues. Trimming left V 0 bases short and J 3 bases short, with 12 bases between.